This record looks at one TCR beta chain sequence and its context. What it binds is not known. TCRdb's table, derived via immunoSEQ multiplex PCR, lists solely in-frame clones and lacks some. Here the sample spans approximately 54,000 clones, approximately 90% being singletons. These data originate in a study of OX40 agonist ivuxolimab in advanced cancers. Whole-study context: Two patients with cutaneous melanoma and one with hepatocellular carcinoma, three in total, showed partial responses. Study-wide results and limits: Expanded clones tended on average to be more numerous among CD8+ T cells than CD4+. Also present in some nonresponders was a low level of normalized T-cell clonal expansion.

Samples were taken at baseline and on day 1 of cycles 4 and 7. The CDR3 loop spans 16 amino acids. Germline V gene data show CDR1 as SGHNT and CDR2 as YYREEE (reference sequence). Between the trimmed V and J ends, which lost 4 bases and 4 bases, there was a span of 20 bases. The gene calls are TRBV5-4 and TRBJ1-1; tentative D call: TRBD1 (6 bases). This material consisted of CD4+ or CD8+ T cells sorted from blood, taken in a trial of the OX40 agonist ivuxolimab. This TCR was sampled from an adult with an advanced solid tumor such as melanoma, head and neck, liver or kidney cancer. CDR3 amino acids: CASSSFGSTGSTEAFF. As DNA, the CDR3 is TGTGCCAGCAGCAGCTTTGGCAGTACAGGGAGCACTGAAGCTTTCTTT. The whole variable domain, remainder taken from reference TRBV5-4 and TRBJ1-1, is ETGVTQSPTHLIKTRGQQVTLRCSSQSGHNTVSWYQQALGQGPQFIFQYYREEENGRGNFPPRFSGLQFPNYSSELNVNALELDDSALYLCASSSFGSTGSTEAFFGQGTRLTVV.